The 30 T cell receptor beta chains below all came from one sample that was sequenced in a study of blood T cells in healthy people across ages. A second PCR of roughly 7 to 11 cycles used a sample-barcoded 5' primer and a J-beta primer mix. TCRdb processed the 5' RACE reads anew with MiXCR; each CDR3 protein has one entry. The sample comprises more than 750,000 distinct CDR3 sequences, 25% to 35% of which are singletons, and 10% to 13% rests with the top ten. The sample was also linked to a second study, of T cells of mothers and their children.

Sequencing was done on a sample of blood. These receptors all come from a middle-aged woman in good health.

This clonotype has a handful of counts. This chain links TRBV10-3 with TRBJ2-7; D is unclear. This CDR3 has 14 residues. Germline values: CDR1 ENHRY, CDR2 SYGVKD. The V end lost 4 bases, the J end lost 0 bases, and 10 bases lay between the germline ends. This CDR3 is CAISGATNSYEQYF. Written as DNA, the CDR3 is TGTGCCATCAGTGGGGCTACCAACTCCTACGAGCAGTACTTC.

This clonotype was seen ten or more times. The chain carries TRBV7-2 and TRBJ2-5, with 11 positions matching TRBD2. Germline V CDR1 and CDR2: SGHTA, FQGNSA. Unmatched junction bases numbered 7, after V lost 8 bases and J lost 2 bases. This CDR3 contains 15 residues. The CDR3 coding sequence is TGTGCCAGCCGTCCTGCTAGCGGGGGGCAAGAGACCCAGTACTTC. As protein: CASRPASGGQETQYF.

This clonotype occurred a few times. This chain connects TRBV5-1 to TRBJ2-3; 8 bases agree with TRBD2. V shed 4 bases and J 4 bases; nucleotides not matched to a gene: 5. The CDR3 runs 14 residues. Germline loops: CDR1 SGHRS, CDR2 YFSETQ. Here the CDR3 reads CASSPGTRSDTQYF. In DNA, the CDR3 is TGCGCCAGCAGCCCCGGGACTAGGTCAGATACGCAGTATTTT.

In DNA form, the CDR3 reads TGTGCCAGCAGCCCAAGAGGGGACAGGGTGCATGGAGATACGCAGTATTTT. Amino acid sequence: CASSPRGDRVHGDTQYF. This chain connects TRBV7-9 to TRBJ2-3; 9 bases map to TRBD1. Trimming at V came to 5 bases and at J to 5 bases, leaving 14 bases not matched to a gene. The germline V gene has CDR1 SEHNR and CDR2 FQNEAQ (reference sequence). The CDR3 runs 17 residues.

The V call is TRBV9, the J call TRBJ2-1; D is possibly TRBD2 (5 bases). Germline V gene data show CDR1 as SGDLS and CDR2 as YYNGEE. The CDR3 covers 15 residues. Between the trimmed V and J ends, which lost 4 bases and 6 bases, there was a span of 17 bases. The CDR3 here is CASSLRGVQSNEQFF. The CDR3 coding sequence is TGTGCCAGCAGCCTACGGGGAGTTCAGTCCAATGAGCAGTTCTTC.

The chain carries TRBV2 and TRBJ1-2, with D hard to call. The ends were cut back, 6 bases at V and 2 bases at J, with 16 bases in the middle. Germline lookup yields CDR1 SNHLY and CDR2 FYNNEI. This CDR3 contains 15 residues. CDR3 sequence (DNA): TGTGCCAGCAGGCCCTCCCTGGGTGGGAACTATGGCTACACCTTC. Protein: CASRPSLGGNYGYTF.

There are many counts of this clonotype. The rearrangement uses TRBV6-1 and TRBJ1-2, with D hard to call. CDR3 length: 13 amino acids. Trimming pared 2 bases from V and 5 bases from J, leaving 9 bases between. CDR1 MNHNS and CDR2 SASEGT come from the germline V gene. DNA for the CDR3: TGTGCCAGCAGTGAACGGTTGGGGTATGGCTACACCTTC. Its translation: CASSERLGYGYTF.

Many counts were recorded for this clonotype. The CDR3 region is CSVELVDTQYF. CDR3 nucleotide sequence: TGCAGCGTTGAACTGGTGGATACGCAGTATTTT. This chain uses TRBV29-1 with TRBJ2-3; D is uncertain. The CDR3 totals 11 residues. The V gene lost 2 bases and the J gene lost 6 bases, with 6 bases spanning the gap. Germline V gene data show CDR1 as SQVTM and CDR2 as ANQGSEA.

Comments on this clonotype: The junction does not match germline at one end; this may be a read error. This chain uses TRBV5-1 with TRBJ2-3; maybe TRBD2 (5 bases). CDR1 is SGHRS and CDR2 is YFSETQ in the germline V gene. The CDR3 consists of 13 residues. The CDR3 spells CASRTTGTDTLYF. Here the CDR3 DNA reads TGCGCCAGCAGGACTACCGGCACAGATACGCTGTATTTT.

As to this clonotype: Likely a read error: the CDR3 ends without its conserved phenylalanine or tryptophan. The chain couples TRBV14 to TRBJ2-3; TRBD2 matches at 10 bases. This CDR3 is built from 18 residues. Looked up from germline, CDR1 is SGHDN and CDR2 is FVKESK. V was clipped by 2 bases and J by 3 bases; unmatched bases: 11. The CDR3 sequence: CASSQKGGLAWFTDTQYL. In DNA, the CDR3 is TGTGCCAGCAGCCAAAAAGGGGGACTAGCGTGGTTTACAGATACGCAGTATTTG.

This clonotype was counted between two and nine times. This CDR3 reads CASSQGARGAYNEQFF. CDR3 bases: TGTGCCAGCAGCCAAGGGGCCCGGGGTGCTTACAATGAGCAGTTCTTC. The gene calls are TRBV14 and TRBJ2-1, with a weak D call TRBD2 (5 bases). CDR1 SGHDN and CDR2 FVKESK come from the germline V gene. The CDR3 has 16 amino acids. The V gene lost 1 base and the J gene lost 4 bases, with 14 bases spanning the gap.

This clonotype appeared a single time. The chain is built from TRBV18 and TRBJ1-2; no clear D. There are 15 residues in the CDR3. V shed 0 bases and J shed 4 bases, with 12 bases lying between them. Germline CDR1 reads KGHSH; CDR2 reads LQKENI. The CDR3 DNA follows: TGTGCCAGCTCACCACCAGTTTCGCAGCCCTATGGCTACACCTTC. Translated: CASSPPVSQPYGYTF.

This clonotype was seen a single time. A clone one base away is much larger, so this may be a read error. This chain uses TRBV24-1 with TRBJ2-1; 7 positions match TRBD1. TRBJ2-7 explains the end of the DNA better; the J call may be wrong. The CDR3 is made up of 16 amino acids. Germline-derived CDR1 and CDR2 are KGHDR and SFDVKD. CDR3 in DNA: TGTGCCACCAGTGATCCGGGACAGCCCACCTACAATGAGCAGTACTTC. This codes for CATSDPGQPTYNEQYF.

This rearrangement joins TRBV12-3 or TRBV12-4 to TRBJ2-3; D may match TRBD1 or TRBD2 (6 bases each). The CDR3 sequence is 15 residues long. With 7 bases removed from V and 1 base from J, the gap between germline ends came to 15 bases. In nucleotides, the CDR3 is TGTGCCAGCACCTTAGGGGGGATGGGCACAGATACGCAGTATTTT. It is translated as CASTLGGMGTDTQYF.

In its sample, this clonotype was seen a few times. The chain couples TRBV28 to TRBJ1-5, with 9 bases lining up with TRBD1. The germline V gene has CDR1 MDHEN and CDR2 SYDVKM. The CDR3 length is 14 residues. The junction had 8 bases not matched to a gene; V was cut back by 8 bases and J by 6 bases. CDR3 DNA sequence: TGTGCCAGCTTTTCCGGGACAGGGCGTCAGCCCCAGCATTTT. It codes for CASFSGTGRQPQHF.

Regarding this clonotype: The junction and the germline gene differ at one end; a read error may be behind it. The chain uses TRBV15 and TRBJ1-1, with D hard to call. The germline V gene encodes CDR1 LNHNV and CDR2 YYDKDF (reference sequence). The CDR3 contains 13 residues. As DNA, the CDR3 is TGTGCCACCAACAGAGAAGTCCACACTGAAGCTTTCTTT. It is translated as CATNREVHTEAFF.

Remarks on this clonotype: A much larger clone is a single base away; this may be a read error. The chain uses TRBV18 and TRBJ2-7; D perhaps matches TRBD2 (7 bases). This CDR3 spans 13 amino acids. The ends were cut back, 2 bases at V and 5 bases at J, with 10 bases in the middle. The germline V gene encodes CDR1 KGHSH and CDR2 LQKENI. The CDR3 sequence: CASSPTGGDEQYF. CDR3 sequence (DNA): TGTGCCAGCTCACCAACGGGGGGCGACGAGCAGTACTTC.

This sequence joins TRBV20-1 and TRBJ1-1, with 7 positions matching TRBD1. This CDR3 contains 14 residues. V dropped 1 base and J dropped 2; count of bases not matched to a gene: 4. Per the germline V gene, CDR1 is DFQATT and CDR2 is SNEGSKA (reference sequence). The CDR3 loop reads CSARVRGPNTEAFF. In nucleotides, the CDR3 is TGCAGTGCTAGAGTGAGGGGGCCCAACACTGAAGCTTTCTTT.

The chain is built from TRBV10-3 and TRBJ1-1, with a possible D match to TRBD1 (5 bases). V was clipped by 11 bases and J by 1 base, with 14 bases between them. Germline loops: CDR1 ENHRY, CDR2 SYGVKD. This CDR3 has 13 amino acids. CDR3 sequence reads: CAGSDTSNTEAFF. Written as DNA, the CDR3 is TGTGCCGGGTCGGACACCTCGAACACTGAAGCTTTCTTT.

This clonotype was counted only a few times. This sequence joins TRBV20-1 and TRBJ2-7; a possible D gene is TRBD1 (6 bases). The length of the CDR3 is 12 residues. V was clipped by 5 bases and J by 6 bases, with 14 bases between them. Germline-derived CDR1 and CDR2 are DFQATT and SNEGSKA (reference sequence). CDR3 sequence reads: CSALGQYSEQYF. The CDR3 nucleotides are TGCAGTGCTTTAGGACAGTATTCCGAGCAGTACTTC.

The table lists this clonotype with many counts. The chain recombines TRBV20-1 with TRBJ1-1; D is unresolved. The CDR3 has 14 amino acids. The V end lost 5 bases, the J end lost 1 base, and 14 bases lay between the germline ends. Germline loops: CDR1 DFQATT, CDR2 SNEGSKA (reference sequence). The CDR3 DNA sequence: TGCAGTGCTCCCCCGGGCCTGGGGAACACTGAAGCTTTCTTT. Amino acid sequence: CSAPPGLGNTEAFF.

The table lists this clonotype with a few counts. This sequence joins TRBV11-2 and TRBJ1-1; D might be TRBD1 (5 bases). Trimming took 0 bases from V and 6 from J, leaving 14 bases between them. Germline loops: CDR1 SGHAT, CDR2 FQNNGV. The CDR3 is 15 amino acids. The CDR3 sequence: CASSLDREGPPEAFF. CDR3 DNA: TGTGCCAGCAGCTTAGATAGGGAGGGGCCGCCTGAAGCTTTCTTT.

A single count supports this clonotype. This chain joins TRBV7-2 and TRBJ2-7; 7 bases are shared with TRBD1. CDR3 length: 16 residues. J was trimmed by 4 bases and V by 5 bases; bases with no gene match: 14. Germline V gene sequence: CDR1 SGHTA, CDR2 FQGNSA. CDR3 in DNA: TGTGCCAGCAGCGACACCCTTCTACAGGGACAGTACGAGCAGTACTTC. Translated: CASSDTLLQGQYEQYF.

In its sample, this clonotype was seen many times. The rearrangement uses TRBV5-1 and TRBJ2-7; 9 bases are a match to TRBD1. Germline CDR1 and CDR2: SGHRS and YFSETQ. CDR3 length equals 13 residues. V dropped 4 bases and J dropped 6; count of bases not matched to a gene: 5. CDR3 amino acids: CASSSRDRAEQYF. The CDR3 nucleotides are TGCGCCAGCAGCAGCCGGGACAGGGCCGAGCAGTACTTC.

As DNA, the CDR3 is TGCGCCAGCAAGGCCGGGCGTATTGACAATGAGCAGTTCTTC. Its protein is CASKAGRIDNEQFF. The genes are TRBV4-1 and TRBJ2-1, with D unresolved. Germline V gene lookup returns CDR1 MGHRA and CDR2 YSYEKL. Trimming took off 7 bases at V and 5 bases at J, with 15 bases between the two ends. The CDR3 runs to 14 residues.

V usage is TRBV5-4 and J usage is TRBJ2-1; D ambiguous. This CDR3 spans 17 amino acids. From germline, CDR1 is SGHNT and CDR2 YYREEE (reference sequence). Trimming left V 4 bases short and J 0 bases short, with 17 bases between. CDR3 loop: CASSPLGRRSSYNEQFF. The CDR3, as DNA: TGTGCCAGCAGCCCCCTCGGGCGCCGAAGCTCCTACAATGAGCAGTTCTTC.

This clonotype was observed at least ten times. V is TRBV5-1 and J is TRBJ2-7; no firm D call. The CDR3 is 15 residues long. The V end lost 4 bases, the J end lost 2 bases, and 16 bases lay between the germline ends. Germline CDR1 and CDR2: SGHRS and YFSETQ. CDR3 amino acids: CASSRLESVAYEQYF. The CDR3, as DNA: TGCGCCAGCAGCCGCCTGGAGAGCGTCGCCTACGAGCAGTACTTC.

V usage is TRBV28 and J usage is TRBJ2-5, with 14 positions matching TRBD2. The CDR3 runs 18 residues. V gave up 6 bases and J gave up 1 base; unmatched junction bases: 10. Germline CDR1 is MDHEN and CDR2 is SYDVKM. CDR3 nucleotides: TGTGCCAGCAGGGGGTATCGGACTAGCGGGGGGATCCAAGAGACCCAGTACTTC. It specifies CASRGYRTSGGIQETQYF.

As DNA, the CDR3 is TGTGCCAGCAGCTTACTAAGGAGCTCCTACGAGCAGTACTTC. Translating gives CASSLLRSSYEQYF. The chain uses TRBV7-2 and TRBJ2-7; D gene uncertain. Between the trimmed V and J ends, which lost 2 bases and 0 bases, there was a span of 8 bases. The V gene's germline CDR1 is SGHTA and CDR2 FQGNSA. There are 14 residues in the CDR3.

This clonotype was observed a handful of times. The genes are TRBV28 and TRBJ2-5, with 12 bases that match TRBD2. V shed 8 bases and J 5 bases; nucleotides not matched to a gene: 12. Germline CDR1 MDHEN, CDR2 SYDVKM. This CDR3 comprises 16 residues. DNA for the CDR3: TGTGCCAGCGTCGCTCCTAGCGGGGGGGCCAGGGAGACCCAGTACTTC. It yields the protein CASVAPSGGARETQYF.